A single sample gave rise to the 26 T cell receptor beta chains below, sequenced in a study of shared clonotypes between healthy human individuals. Using immunoSEQ multiplex PCR, the repertoire was profiled, and TCRdb retains in-frame clones only, with some absent. Of about 490,000 clones listed, 70% to 80% were seen once; the top ten hold about an eighth. The sequencing input was PBMCs. The receptors were sampled from a woman aged 40 to 49 in good health. Some clones in this sample may be carry-over from other donors' samples.

This chain uses TRBV2 with TRBJ2-7, with D unclear. Germline CDR1 and CDR2: SNHLY and FYNNEI. The V end was cut by 6 bases, the J end by 3 bases, with 9 bases between. The CDR3 spans 12 residues. CDR3 coding DNA: TGTGCCAGCAGCCCGAGCAGCTACGAGCAGTACTTC. This gives the protein CASSPSSYEQYF.

A remark on this clone: A far larger clone lies a single base away; this is likely a read error. V is TRBV5-1 and J is TRBJ2-5; D is unresolved. In germline, CDR1 is SGHRS, CDR2 YFSETQ. The CDR3 extends over 11 amino acids. CDR3 amino acids: CVSSFQETQYF. CDR3 coding DNA: TGCGTCAGCAGCTTCCAAGAGACCCAGTACTTC.

The rearrangement links TRBV5-8 to TRBJ2-1, with D uncertain. This CDR3 is 13 amino acids long. Trimming shortened V by 0 bases and J by 9 bases, and 10 bases separated the two germline ends. From germline, CDR1 is SGHTS and CDR2 YDEGEE. The CDR3 is CASSLERLSEQFF. The CDR3 DNA follows: TGTGCCAGCAGCTTGGAGCGTTTGAGTGAGCAGTTCTTC.

The V call is TRBV7-3, the J call TRBJ2-1; 11 bases match TRBD2. This CDR3 comprises 16 residues. J lost 8 bases, V lost 5 bases, and 11 bases had no gene match. Germline CDR1 and CDR2: SGHTA and FQGTGA. The CDR3 nucleotides are TGTGCCAGCAGCCTCTCCGGGACTAGCGGCAGGGATGAGCAGTTCTTC. The encoded protein is CASSLSGTSGRDEQFF.

This clone was counted ten times or more. This chain uses TRBV30 with TRBJ2-7; perhaps TRBD2 as D (7 bases). Deletions cut 2 bases from V and 2 bases from J, with 10 bases between. CDR3 length: 13 amino acids. Looked up from germline, CDR1 is GTSNPN and CDR2 is SVGIG (reference sequence). CDR3 region: CAWSRGATYEQYF. The CDR3 DNA follows: TGTGCCTGGAGTCGGGGGGCCACCTACGAGCAGTACTTC.

The sample holds many counts of this clone. This rearrangement joins TRBV29-1 to TRBJ2-1; the D gene is possibly TRBD2 (5 bases). Trimming removed 7 bases at V and 7 bases at J, with 17 bases between. The length of the CDR3 is 13 residues. Germline loops: CDR1 SQVTM, CDR2 ANQGSEA. The CDR3, as DNA: TGCAGCGCCGACAAGGCTAGGAGGAATGAGCAGTTCTTC. Its translation: CSADKARRNEQFF.

In this sample, this clone turned up a few times. CDR3 in DNA: TGTGCCAGCAGCTTAGGCTCAGGGGCCTCCTACAATGAGCAGTTCTTC. Translating it yields CASSLGSGASYNEQFF. The J gene is TRBJ2-1, the V gene TRBV7-2; possibly TRBD1 for D (6 bases). This CDR3 has 16 amino acids. V was shortened by 1 base and J by 0 bases, with 10 bases between the two germline ends. Germline V CDR1 and CDR2: SGHTA, FQGNSA.

The V and J genes are TRBV5-6 and TRBJ2-7; 7 bases line up with TRBD1. J lost 6 bases, V lost 4 bases, and 7 bases had no gene match. The CDR3 has 13 amino acids. Germline assignment: CDR1 SGHDT and CDR2 YYEEEE. The CDR3 sequence: CASSHRDSREQYF. CDR3 in DNA: TGTGCCAGCAGCCACCGGGACAGCCGCGAGCAGTACTTC.

This clone has more than one count but fewer than ten. The DNA of the CDR3 is TGCGCCAGCAGCTTAAATCTAGCGTCCGAGCAGTACTTC. Its translation is CASSLNLASEQYF. V gene TRBV5-1 combines with J gene TRBJ2-7; D is possibly TRBD2 (6 bases). The CDR3 has 13 residues. Trimming removed 2 bases at V and 6 bases at J, with 12 bases between. Germline V gene lookup returns CDR1 SGHRS and CDR2 YFSETQ. Supplemented by reference TRBV5-1 and TRBJ2-7, the full variable domain reads KAGVTQTPRYLIKTRGQQVTLSCSPISGHRSVSWYQQTPGQGLQFLFEYFSETQRNKGNFPGRFSGRQFSNSRSEMNVSTLELGDSALYLCASSLNLASEQYFGPGTRLTVT.

The chain has TRBV7-8 and TRBJ2-3; no definite D call. The CDR3 is 13 residues long. Germline CDR1 is SGHVS and CDR2 is FQNEAQ. V was cut by 2 bases and J by 4 bases, with 7 bases left in between. CDR3: CASSLPRPDTQYF. The CDR3 DNA reads TGTGCCAGCAGCTTACCGAGGCCAGATACGCAGTATTTT.

This clone has a count of ten or more. In the same sample, other DNA sequences code for this CDR3. V gene TRBV4-2 combines with J gene TRBJ1-1; no clear D gene. The V and J ends lost 3 bases and 1 base respectively, with 9 bases between them. This CDR3 region has 14 residues. CDR1 is LGHNA and CDR2 is YNFKEQ in the germline V gene. CDR3: CASSHLDRNTEAFF. CDR3 sequence (DNA): TGTGCCAGCAGCCATCTCGATAGGAACACTGAAGCTTTCTTT.

J is TRBJ1-4 and V is TRBV29-1; the D is unclear. CDR1 and CDR2 from the germline V gene are SQVTM and ANQGSEA. There are 13 residues in the CDR3. Trimming removed 7 bases at V and 0 bases at J, with 9 bases between. CDR3 bases: TGCAGCGCGATCGCTTCAACTAATGAAAAACTGTTTTTT. This translates into CSAIASTNEKLFF.

As to this clone: The identical CDR3 is also encoded by other nucleotide sequences in the sample. The CDR3 is CASSAGTGDQPQHF. Here the CDR3 DNA reads TGTGCCAGCAGTGCCGGGACGGGAGATCAGCCCCAGCATTTT. This sequence joins TRBV9 and TRBJ1-5, with D possibly TRBD1 on 5 matching bases. Germline CDR1 reads SGDLS; CDR2 reads YYNGEE. The length of the CDR3 is 14 residues. Trimming removed 5 bases at V and 5 bases at J, with 14 bases between. The full variable domain, completed using reference TRBV9 and TRBJ1-5, is DSGVTQTPKHLITATGQRVTLRCSPRSGDLSVYWYQQSLDQGLQFLIQYYNGEERAKGNILERFSAQQFPDLHSELNLSSLELGDSALYFCASSAGTGDQPQHFGDGTRLSIL.

V is TRBV15 and J is TRBJ1-5; no firm D call. Germline CDR1 and CDR2: LNHNV and YYDKDF (reference sequence). V lost 1 base, J lost 1 base, and 2 bases lay in between. The CDR3 is made up of 13 amino acids. The DNA for the CDR3 is TGTGCCACCAGCAGAGGGAGCAATCAGCCCCAGCATTTT. Translating gives CATSRGSNQPQHF.

This clone has only a few counts. The rearrangement links TRBV25-1 to TRBJ2-5; D not certain. This CDR3 has 13 amino acids. Trimming cost V 5 bases and J 7 bases, with 14 bases left between them. Germline-derived CDR1 and CDR2 are MGHDK and SYGVNS. In DNA, the CDR3 is TGTGCCAGCAGTAGCGAGGCAGGATGGACCCAGTACTTC. It yields the protein CASSSEAGWTQYF.

This chain joins TRBV10-2 and TRBJ1-5, with D uncertain. The germline V and J ends were trimmed by 3 bases and 9 bases, with 12 bases remaining between them. The CDR3 is 13 residues long. The V gene's germline CDR1 is WSHSY and CDR2 SAAADI. The CDR3 DNA reads as TGCGCCAGCAGTGAATCCGTCCAATCGCCCCAGCATTTT. Protein sequence: CASSESVQSPQHF.

J is TRBJ2-7 and V is TRBV6-1; D is uncertain. Germline CDR1 is MNHNS and CDR2 is SASEGT. This CDR3 has 13 residues. Trimming shortened V by 7 bases and J by 7 bases, and 17 bases separated the two germline ends. CDR3 sequence (DNA): TGTGCCAGCATGGGATTTGACCTACGGGAGCAGTACTTC. This encodes CASMGFDLREQYF.

The V call is TRBV28, the J call TRBJ2-1, with 8 bases that match TRBD1. V lost 6 bases to trimming and J lost 7 bases; unmatched junction nucleotides: 5. The CDR3 has 13 residues. Looked up from germline, CDR1 is MDHEN and CDR2 is SYDVKM. The chain's CDR3 is CASRARGRNEQFF. CDR3 sequence (DNA): TGTGCCAGCAGGGCCAGGGGGCGGAATGAGCAGTTCTTC.

The rearrangement uses TRBV5-4 and TRBJ2-1; D gene unclear. Trimming removed 0 bases from V and 7 bases from J, with 8 bases in between. The germline V gene has CDR1 SGHNT and CDR2 YYREEE (reference sequence). The CDR3 consists of 13 residues. The chain's CDR3 is CASSLAEGNEQFF. The CDR3 nucleotides are TGTGCCAGCAGCTTGGCCGAAGGTAATGAGCAGTTCTTC.

V usage is TRBV6-5 and J usage is TRBJ2-4, with D possibly being TRBD1 (7 bases). The germline V gene has CDR1 MNHEY and CDR2 SVGAGI. The CDR3 runs 16 residues. Trimming took off 0 bases at V and 8 bases at J, with 17 bases between the two ends. CDR3 sequence reads: CASSYSRQGGGDIQYF. The CDR3 bases are TGTGCCAGCAGTTACTCTAGACAGGGTGGCGGGGACATTCAGTACTTC.

The chain carries TRBV9 and TRBJ2-5; D tentatively fits TRBD1 or TRBD2 (5 bases each). V was cut by 1 base and J by 4 bases, with 20 bases left in between. Germline CDR1 is SGDLS and CDR2 is YYNGEE. CDR3 size: 17 residues. CDR3 in DNA: TGTGCCAGCAGCGTATCGAGTGGGGGAACTACCTTAGAGACCCAGTACTTC. Its translation is CASSVSSGGTTLETQYF. Supplemented by reference TRBV9 and TRBJ2-5, the full variable domain reads DSGVTQTPKHLITATGQRVTLRCSPRSGDLSVYWYQQSLDQGLQFLIQYYNGEERAKGNILERFSAQQFPDLHSELNLSSLELGDSALYFCASSVSSGGTTLETQYFGPGTRLLVL.

This clone was counted a single time. V and J are TRBV7-9 and TRBJ2-2, with TRBD1 matching over 7 bases. The CDR3 runs to 16 residues. Germline CDR1 SEHNR, CDR2 FQNEAQ (reference sequence). Trimming at V came to 4 bases and at J to 3 bases, leaving 8 bases not matched to a gene. In DNA form, the CDR3 reads TGTGCCAGCAGCTCAAACAGGGGCGGATACACCGGGGAGCTGTTTTTT. This sequence encodes CASSSNRGGYTGELFF.

The chain combines TRBV28 with TRBJ2-1; D unresolved. This CDR3 comprises 13 residues. V gave up 3 bases and J gave up 9 bases, with 12 bases separating them. Germline CDR1 is MDHEN and CDR2 is SYDVKM. DNA of the CDR3: TGTGCCAGCAGTTTGACCAGTACGGGTGAGCAGTTCTTC. Translated: CASSLTSTGEQFF.

The rearrangement uses TRBV5-1 and TRBJ2-7; TRBD1 matches at 9 bases. V was clipped by 4 bases and J by 3 bases; unmatched bases: 14. CDR1 SGHRS and CDR2 YFSETQ come from the germline V gene. The CDR3 is made up of 17 amino acids. The CDR3 DNA reads as TGCGCCAGCAGCCCCGGGACAGGGTTCCACGAGGACTACGAGCAGTACTTC. It codes for CASSPGTGFHEDYEQYF.

The rearrangement joins TRBV5-8 to TRBJ1-2; D is unresolved. The V gene lost 2 bases and the J gene lost 5 bases, with 13 bases spanning the gap. The germline gives CDR1 SGHTS, CDR2 YDEGEE. CDR3 size: 14 residues. CDR3 bases: TGTGCCAGCAGCTTTCTCATTGCCCTATATGGCTACACCTTC. Protein: CASSFLIALYGYTF.

The chain is built from TRBV2 and TRBJ2-1; 11 bases line up with TRBD1. Germline loops: CDR1 SNHLY, CDR2 FYNNEI. The CDR3 loop spans 15 amino acids. J was trimmed by 2 bases and V by 6 bases; bases with no gene match: 3. This CDR3 reads CASRVDRGPYNEQFF. The DNA of the CDR3 is TGTGCCAGCAGGGTGGACAGGGGGCCCTACAATGAGCAGTTCTTC.